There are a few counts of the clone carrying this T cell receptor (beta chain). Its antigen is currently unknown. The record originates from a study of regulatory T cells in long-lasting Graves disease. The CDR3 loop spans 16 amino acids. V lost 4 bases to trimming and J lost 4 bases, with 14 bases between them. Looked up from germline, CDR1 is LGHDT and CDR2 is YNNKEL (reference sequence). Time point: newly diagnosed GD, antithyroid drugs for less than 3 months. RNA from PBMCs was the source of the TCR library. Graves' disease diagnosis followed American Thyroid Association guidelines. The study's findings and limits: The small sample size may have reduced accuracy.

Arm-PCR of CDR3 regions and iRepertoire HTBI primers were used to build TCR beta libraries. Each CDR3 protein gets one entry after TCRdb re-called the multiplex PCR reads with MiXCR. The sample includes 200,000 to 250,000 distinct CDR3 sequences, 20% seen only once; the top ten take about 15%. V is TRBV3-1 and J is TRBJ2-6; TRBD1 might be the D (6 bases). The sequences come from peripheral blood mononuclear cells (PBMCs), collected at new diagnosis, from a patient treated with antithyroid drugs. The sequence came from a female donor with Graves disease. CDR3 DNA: TGTGCCAGCAGCCCACTTTACAGGGCCGGGGCCAACGTCCTGACTTTC. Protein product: CASSPLYRAGANVLTF.